This T cell receptor beta chain stems from a study of follicular helper T cells after annual influenza vaccination. Time point reported: 2014-2015 season, pre-vaccination. V was pared by 7 bases and J by 8 bases, with 18 bases between. The CDR3 is made up of 14 amino acids. The germline CDR1 and CDR2 sequences are LNHDA and SQIVND (reference sequence). Here immunoSEQ multiplex PCR was the method, and the copy in TCRdb shows in-frame clones only, minus some. The table lists 28,000 or so clones, approximately 78% of them singletons. V usage is TRBV19 and J usage is TRBJ2-1; D is possibly TRBD2 (5 bases). This TCR was recovered from an adult who received the influenza vaccine. The specimen was CXCR5+ CD38- circulating T follicular helper cells from blood, collected on the day of influenza vaccination. The sample's subset: circulating Tfh, non-naive CD4+CXCR5+PD-1+ (ICOS+CD38+ or ICOS-CD38-). CDR3 bases: TGTGCCAGTAAAAGGGAGAGTGGTGACTATGAGCAGTTCTTC. Its protein product is CASKRESGDYEQFF. The full variable domain, its missing parts supplied by reference TRBV19 and TRBJ2-1, is DGGITQSPKYLFRKEGQNVTLSCEQNLNHDAMYWYRQDPGQGLRLIYYSQIVNDFQKGDIAEGYSVSREKKESFPLTVTSAQKNPTAFYLCASKRESGDYEQFFGPGTRLTVL.